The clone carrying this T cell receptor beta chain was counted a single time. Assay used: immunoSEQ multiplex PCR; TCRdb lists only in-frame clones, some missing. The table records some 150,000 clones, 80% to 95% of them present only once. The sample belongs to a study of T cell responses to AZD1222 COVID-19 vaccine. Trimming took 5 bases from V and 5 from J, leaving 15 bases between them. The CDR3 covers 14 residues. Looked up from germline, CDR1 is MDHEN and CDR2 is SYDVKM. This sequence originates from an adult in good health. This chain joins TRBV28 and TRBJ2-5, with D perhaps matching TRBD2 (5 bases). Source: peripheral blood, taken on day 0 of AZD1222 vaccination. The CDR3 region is CASSPGPPGETQYF. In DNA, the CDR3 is TGTGCCAGCAGTCCCGGGCCCCCGGGGGAGACCCAGTACTTC. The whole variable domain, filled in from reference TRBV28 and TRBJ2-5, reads DVKVTQSSRYLVKRTGEKVFLECVQDMDHENMFWYRQDPGLGLRLIYFSYDVKMKEKGDIPEGYSVSREKKERFSLILESASTNQTSMYLCASSPGPPGETQYFGPGTRLLVL.